These T cell receptor beta chains were read from a single sample in a study of identical twins. TCRdb used MiXCR to reprocess the 5' RACE reads, holding one entry per CDR3 protein. The sample shows 550,000 to 700,000 distinct CDR3 sequences, 20% to 25% of them seen only once. The sample was also linked to a second study, of T cells expressing NK-cell markers.

The material sequenced was PBMCs. These receptors originate from a woman under 30 in good health. Each CDR3 is given without its conserved first and last residue.

TRBJ2-4 | TRBV6-1 | ASTPSRLGGVKNIQY
TRBJ1-2 | TRBV7-9 | ASSLVPAYDGYT
TRBJ2-1 | TRBV2 | ASREGQRQF
TRBJ2-4 | TRBV7-2 | ASSPGGTTVIQY
TRBJ1-1 | TRBV6-1 | ASFPGRENTEAF
TRBJ2-2 | TRBV3-1 | ASSQEIRERLGGELF
TRBJ1-4 | TRBV3-1 | ASSRGTEKLF
TRBJ1-4 | TRBV10-3 | AISDGVEEKLF
TRBJ2-7 | TRBV27 | ASSLDRGSEQY
TRBJ2-7 | TRBV7-9 | ASSFTGEKLDEQY
TRBJ2-5 | TRBV20-1 | SAGERGAELYEETQY
TRBJ1-2 | TRBV10-3 | AIRPADGGYGYT
TRBJ2-2 | TRBV7-3 | ASSPRGAAGELF
TRBJ2-7 | TRBV20-1 | SARGSRSYEQY
TRBJ2-7 | TRBV7-2 | ASSGHGTSASYEQY
TRBJ2-1 | TRBV5-4 | ASSPSGGQVNEQF
TRBJ2-7 | TRBV3-1 | ASSLVGVSPYEQY
TRBJ1-2 | TRBV6-5 | ASSYSRGWFSYGYT
TRBJ1-2 | TRBV29-1 | SVDWSTNYGYT
TRBJ2-3 | TRBV29-1 | SVGTTPDTQY
TRBJ1-1 | TRBV25-1 | ASSEEPNTEAF
TRBJ2-3 | TRBV5-1 | ASSLAAGSDTQY
TRBJ2-7 | TRBV21-1 | ALRGLQY
TRBJ2-7 | TRBV7-2 | ASSYAGQGD
TRBJ2-2 | TRBV5-1 | ASRGQINTGELF
TRBJ1-1 | TRBV29-1 | SARKGRPAEAF
TRBJ2-2 | TRBV20-1 | SARDYSDTGELF
TRBJ2-3 | TRBV6-4 | ASSDSAGAGDTQY
TRBJ2-5 | TRBV7-6 | ASSLGFGQVQETQY
TRBJ2-3 | TRBV15 | ATSTRSQGSQY
TRBJ2-7 | TRBV5-1 | ASSLEWTAYEQY
TRBJ2-1 | TRBV7-9 | ASSLFWGDEQF
TRBJ2-1 | TRBV9 | ASSVFPSGSAPYNEQF
TRBJ2-1 | TRBV11-2 | ASSTGLGEQF
TRBJ1-2 | TRBV5-1 | ASSLDTLRLVSHGYT
TRBJ2-3 | TRBV20-1 | SARLGLAHTDTQY
TRBJ2-7 | TRBV6-1 | ASSPRDGTYEQY
TRBJ2-5 | TRBV11-3 | ASSPGLAFQETQY
TRBJ2-7 | TRBV5-1 | ASSRQGMPLDEQY
TRBJ1-4 | TRBV7-9 | ASSLDGTASRGLF
TRBJ2-1 | TRBV4-1 | ASSHNSGGEQF
TRBJ1-2 | TRBV20-1 | SAHLGGYGYT
TRBJ2-1 | TRBV5-6 | ASETGSNEQF
TRBJ2-5 | TRBV2 | ASSGLAGSQEAQY
TRBJ1-2 | TRBV20-1 | SARDGRT
TRBJ2-3 | TRBV4-2 | ASSQGLTGGPPDTQY
TRBJ2-5 | TRBV5-6 | ASRFRRGSETQY
TRBJ2-3 | TRBV5-1 | ASSLFLAGDEDTQY
TRBJ2-2 | TRBV5-1 | ASSPWPRGNGELF
TRBJ2-1 | TRBV7-6 | ASSPGRQF
TRBJ1-2 | TRBV5-1 | ASSLDRGSHGYT